Below, one TCR beta chain is given with its context. The CDR3 contains 16 residues. The J segment lost 2 bases and the V segment lost 4 bases, leaving 8 bases of the junction unmatched. Germline lookup yields CDR1 SGHRS and CDR2 YFSETQ. This sample stems from a study of control samples from healthy donors and cancer patients. The assay was immunoSEQ multiplex PCR, and TCRdb's table has in-frame clones only and misses some. The table shows some 79,000 clones, with about 88% occurring only once. This clonotype originated in a middle-aged man in good health. The sample comprised blood. The chain is built from TRBV5-1 and TRBJ2-3; 9 bases align to TRBD2. The CDR3 region has the DNA TGCGCCAGCAGCCCCTCAGCGGGGGGCGTCACAGATACGCAGTATTTT. This codes for CASSPSAGGVTDTQYF.